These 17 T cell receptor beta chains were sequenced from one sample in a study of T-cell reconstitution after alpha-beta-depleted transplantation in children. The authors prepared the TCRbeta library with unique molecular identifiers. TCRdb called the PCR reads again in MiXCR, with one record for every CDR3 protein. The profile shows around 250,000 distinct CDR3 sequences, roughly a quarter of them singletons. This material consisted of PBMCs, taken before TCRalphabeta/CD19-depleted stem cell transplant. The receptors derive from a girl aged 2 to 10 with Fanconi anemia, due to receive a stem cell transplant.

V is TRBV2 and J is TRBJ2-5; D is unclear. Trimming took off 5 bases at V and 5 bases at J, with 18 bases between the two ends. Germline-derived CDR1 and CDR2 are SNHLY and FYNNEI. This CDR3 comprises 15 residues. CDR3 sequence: CASSKTVGGRETQYF. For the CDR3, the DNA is TGTGCCAGCAGTAAGACCGTCGGTGGGCGTGAGACCCAGTACTTC.

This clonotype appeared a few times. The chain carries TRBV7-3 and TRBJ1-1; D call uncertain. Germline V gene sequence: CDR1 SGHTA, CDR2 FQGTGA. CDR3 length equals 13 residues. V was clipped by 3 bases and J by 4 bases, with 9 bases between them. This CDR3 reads CASSLSWGTEAFF. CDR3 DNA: TGTGCCAGCAGCTTGTCTTGGGGCACTGAAGCTTTCTTT.

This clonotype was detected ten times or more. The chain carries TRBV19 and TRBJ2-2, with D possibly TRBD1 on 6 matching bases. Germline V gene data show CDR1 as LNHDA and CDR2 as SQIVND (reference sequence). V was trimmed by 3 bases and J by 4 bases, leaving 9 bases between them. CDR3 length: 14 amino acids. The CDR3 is CASSIGRGTGELFF. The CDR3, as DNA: TGTGCCAGTAGTATTGGCAGGGGCACCGGGGAGCTGTTTTTT.

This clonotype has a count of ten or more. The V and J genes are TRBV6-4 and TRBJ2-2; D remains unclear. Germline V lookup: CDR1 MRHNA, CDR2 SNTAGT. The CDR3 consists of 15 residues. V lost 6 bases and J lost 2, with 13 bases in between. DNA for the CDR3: TGTGCCAGCAGGCCAGAAGCCCTTAACACCGGGGAGCTGTTTTTT. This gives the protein CASRPEALNTGELFF.

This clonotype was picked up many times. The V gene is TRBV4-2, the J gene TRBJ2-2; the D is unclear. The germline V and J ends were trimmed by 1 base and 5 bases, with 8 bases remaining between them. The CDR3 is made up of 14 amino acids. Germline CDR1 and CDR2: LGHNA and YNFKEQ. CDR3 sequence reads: CASSQVEITGELFF. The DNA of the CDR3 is TGTGCCAGCAGCCAAGTTGAGATAACCGGGGAGCTGTTTTTT.

The CDR3 protein is CASSFGTSGFNEQFF. The CDR3 bases are TGTGCCAGCAGCTTCGGGACTAGCGGCTTCAATGAGCAGTTCTTC. The V call is TRBV7-3, the J call TRBJ2-1; TRBD2 matches 11 bases. Germline V gives CDR1 SGHTA, CDR2 FQGTGA. V was clipped by 3 bases and J by 6 bases; unmatched bases: 4. The CDR3 covers 15 residues.

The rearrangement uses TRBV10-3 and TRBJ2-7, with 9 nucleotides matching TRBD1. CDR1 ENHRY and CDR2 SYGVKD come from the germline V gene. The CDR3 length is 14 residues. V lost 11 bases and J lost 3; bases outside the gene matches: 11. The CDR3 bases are TGTGCCGTTCGGGCGTTGACAGGGGGCTACGAGCAGTACTTC. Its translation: CAVRALTGGYEQYF.

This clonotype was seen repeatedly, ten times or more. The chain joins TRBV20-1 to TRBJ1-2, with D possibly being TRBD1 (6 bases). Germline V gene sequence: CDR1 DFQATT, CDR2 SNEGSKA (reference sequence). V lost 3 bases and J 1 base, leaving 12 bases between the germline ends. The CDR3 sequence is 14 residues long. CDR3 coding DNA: TGCAGTGCTAGCTACAGGGACTTTAACTATGGCTACACCTTC. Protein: CSASYRDFNYGYTF.

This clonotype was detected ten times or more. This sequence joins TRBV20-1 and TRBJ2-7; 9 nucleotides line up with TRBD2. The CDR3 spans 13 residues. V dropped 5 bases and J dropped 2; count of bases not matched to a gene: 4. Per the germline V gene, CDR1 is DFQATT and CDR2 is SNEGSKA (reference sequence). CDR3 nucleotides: TGCAGTGCTTTGGCGGGGGGGCCCTACGAGCAGTACTTC. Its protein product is CSALAGGPYEQYF.

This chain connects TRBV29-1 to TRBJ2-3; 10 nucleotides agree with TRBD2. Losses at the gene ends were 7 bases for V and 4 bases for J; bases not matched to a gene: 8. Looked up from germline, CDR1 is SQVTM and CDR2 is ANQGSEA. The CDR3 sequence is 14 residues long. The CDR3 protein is CSAISGRNPDTQYF. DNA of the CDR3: TGCAGCGCTATTAGCGGGAGGAACCCAGATACGCAGTATTTT.

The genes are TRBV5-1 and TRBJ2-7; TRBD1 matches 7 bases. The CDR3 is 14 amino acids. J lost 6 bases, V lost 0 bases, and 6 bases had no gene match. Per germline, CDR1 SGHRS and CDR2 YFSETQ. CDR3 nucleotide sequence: TGCGCCAGCAGCTTGGGACAGGGTTTCATCGAGCAGTACTTC. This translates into CASSLGQGFIEQYF.

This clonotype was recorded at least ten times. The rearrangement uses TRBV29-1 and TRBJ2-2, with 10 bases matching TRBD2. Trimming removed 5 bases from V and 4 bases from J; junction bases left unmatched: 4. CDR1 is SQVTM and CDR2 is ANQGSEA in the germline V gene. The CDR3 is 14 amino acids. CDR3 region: CSVLAGDPTGELFF. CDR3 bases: TGCAGCGTTCTAGCGGGAGATCCCACCGGGGAGCTGTTTTTT.

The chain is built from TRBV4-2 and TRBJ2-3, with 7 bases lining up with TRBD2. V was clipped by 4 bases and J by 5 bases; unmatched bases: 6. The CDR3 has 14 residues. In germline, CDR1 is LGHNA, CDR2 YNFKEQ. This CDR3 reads CASSPPAGLDTQYF. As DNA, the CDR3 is TGTGCCAGCAGCCCTCCAGCGGGGTTAGATACGCAGTATTTT.

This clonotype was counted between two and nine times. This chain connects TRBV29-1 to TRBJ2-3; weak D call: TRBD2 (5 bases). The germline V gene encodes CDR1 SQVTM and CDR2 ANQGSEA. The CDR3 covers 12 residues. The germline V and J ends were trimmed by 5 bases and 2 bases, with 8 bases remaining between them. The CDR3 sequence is CSVLRATDTQYF. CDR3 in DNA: TGCAGCGTTCTGAGGGCCACAGATACGCAGTATTTT.

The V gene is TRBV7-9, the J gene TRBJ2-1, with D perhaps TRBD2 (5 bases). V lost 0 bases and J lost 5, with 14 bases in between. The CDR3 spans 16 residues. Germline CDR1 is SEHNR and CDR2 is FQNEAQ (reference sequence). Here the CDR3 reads CASSLALSVTHNEQFF. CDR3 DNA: TGTGCCAGCAGCTTAGCGCTTAGCGTTACCCACAATGAGCAGTTCTTC.

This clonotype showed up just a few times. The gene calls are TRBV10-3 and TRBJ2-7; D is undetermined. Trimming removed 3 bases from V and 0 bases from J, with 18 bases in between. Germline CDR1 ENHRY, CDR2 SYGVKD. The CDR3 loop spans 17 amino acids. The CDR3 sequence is CAISDRAPSISSYEQYF. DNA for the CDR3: TGTGCCATCAGTGATCGGGCCCCTTCTATTAGCTCCTACGAGCAGTACTTC.

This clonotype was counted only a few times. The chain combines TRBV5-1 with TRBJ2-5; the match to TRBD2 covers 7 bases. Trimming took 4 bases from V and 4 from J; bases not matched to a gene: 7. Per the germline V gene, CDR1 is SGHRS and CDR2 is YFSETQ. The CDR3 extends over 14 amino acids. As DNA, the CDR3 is TGCGCCAGCAGCCCCACGGGCGGGGGAGAGACCCAGTACTTC. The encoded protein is CASSPTGGGETQYF. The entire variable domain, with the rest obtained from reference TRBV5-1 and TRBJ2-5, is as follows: KAGVTQTPRYLIKTRGQQVTLSCSPISGHRSVSWYQQTPGQGLQFLFEYFSETQRNKGNFPGRFSGRQFSNSRSEMNVSTLELGDSALYLCASSPTGGGETQYFGPGTRLLVL.